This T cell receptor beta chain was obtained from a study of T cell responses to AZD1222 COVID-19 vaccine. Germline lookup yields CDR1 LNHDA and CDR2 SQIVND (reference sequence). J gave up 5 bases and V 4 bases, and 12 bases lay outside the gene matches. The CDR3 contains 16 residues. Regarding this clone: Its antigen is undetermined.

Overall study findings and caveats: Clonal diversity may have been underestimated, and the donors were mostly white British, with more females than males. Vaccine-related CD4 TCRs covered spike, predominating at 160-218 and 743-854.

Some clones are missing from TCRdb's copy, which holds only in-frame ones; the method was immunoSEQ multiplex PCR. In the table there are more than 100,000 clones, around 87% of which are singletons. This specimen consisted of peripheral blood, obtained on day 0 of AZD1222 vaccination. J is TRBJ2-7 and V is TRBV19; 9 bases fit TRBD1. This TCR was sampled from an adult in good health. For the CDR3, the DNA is TGTGCCAGTAGTAAGGGCGGGGGACAGGGTTTTAACGAGCAGTACTTC. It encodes CASSKGGGQGFNEQYF. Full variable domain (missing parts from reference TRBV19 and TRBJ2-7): DGGITQSPKYLFRKEGQNVTLSCEQNLNHDAMYWYRQDPGQGLRLIYYSQIVNDFQKGDIAEGYSVSREKKESFPLTVTSAQKNPTAFYLCASSKGGGQGFNEQYFGPGTRLTVT.